The next 31 T cell receptor beta chains were all read from a single sample in a study of shared clonotypes between healthy human individuals (dated by TCRdb to 2020 to 2022). The method behind the library was the immunoSEQ multiplex PCR assay. The source is immuneACCESS, and TCRdb retained only in-frame sequences with V and J called. Part of the clones is not carried over; for the studies checked, unresolved V genes explain less than half of this, and the remainder is unexplained. The sample profile shows under 700,000 clones; 85% to 95% of them were found once. The ten top clones hold approximately 0.11% of the sample. CD8 naive samples were obtained by positive selection for CCR7 among CD45RO-negative cells, yielding a CD45RA+CCR7+ population from which TemRA cells were excluded. The sample consisted of naive CD8+ T cells sorted from blood. The cell subset or site label, as the study defines it: CD45RA+CCR7+. These receptor sequences come from a woman in her 30s in good health.

This clone was detected only once. The chain uses TRBV5-1 and TRBJ1-3; D gene ambiguous. The CDR3 consists of 16 residues. V was clipped by 0 bases and J by 3 bases, with 13 bases between them. The germline V gene has CDR1 SGHRS and CDR2 YFSETQ. The CDR3 region is CASSLARGGSGNTIYF. CDR3 nucleotide sequence: TGCGCCAGCAGCTTGGCGCGCGGAGGTAGTGGAAACACCATATATTTT.

The chain combines TRBV6-1 with TRBJ2-2, with 7 bases lining up with TRBD2. Trimming removed 2 bases from V and 6 bases from J; junction bases left unmatched: 9. Germline CDR1 is MNHNS and CDR2 is SASEGT. The CDR3 has 16 amino acids. The DNA of the CDR3 is TGTGCCAGCAGTGAATATGGTACTAGCGCTTCCGGGGAGCTGTTTTTT. Its protein is CASSEYGTSASGELFF.

V and J are TRBV2 and TRBJ2-7; 9 bases fit TRBD2. CDR1 SNHLY and CDR2 FYNNEI come from the germline V gene. The CDR3 spans 16 residues. J lost 2 bases, V lost 4 bases, and 9 bases had no gene match. The CDR3 region is CASSGIAGETPYEQYF. In DNA form, the CDR3 reads TGTGCCAGCAGTGGGATAGCGGGAGAAACCCCCTACGAGCAGTACTTC. The full variable domain, rest sourced from reference TRBV2 and TRBJ2-7, is EPEVTQTPSHQVTQMGQEVILRCVPISNHLYFYWYRQILGQKVEFLVSFYNNEISEKSEIFDDQFSVERPDGSNFTLKIRSTKLEDSAMYFCASSGIAGETPYEQYFGPGTRLTVT.

Concerning this clone: This specimen includes other DNA sequences encoding the same CDR3. The V call is TRBV27, the J call TRBJ2-3; D is uncertain. CDR3 length: 13 residues. Germline CDR1 MNHEY, CDR2 SMNVEV (reference sequence). The V gene lost 4 bases and the J gene lost 0 bases, with 5 bases spanning the gap. The CDR3: CASSSPSTDTQYF. CDR3 nucleotides: TGTGCCAGCAGTTCGCCCAGCACAGATACGCAGTATTTT.

The chain carries TRBV12-5 and TRBJ2-2, with no clear D. The germline V and J ends were trimmed by 10 bases and 3 bases, with 18 bases remaining between them. The CDR3 runs to 15 residues. The germline gives CDR1 LGHNT, CDR2 FRNRAP. CDR3: CANQPHYTDTGELFF. In DNA form, the CDR3 reads TGTGCTAACCAACCCCATTATACGGACACCGGGGAGCTGTTTTTT.

The J gene is TRBJ1-2, the V gene TRBV2; TRBD1 might be the D (5 bases). There are 11 residues in the CDR3. CDR1 and CDR2 from the germline V gene are SNHLY and FYNNEI. V was pared by 8 bases and J by 4 bases, with 8 bases between. CDR3 DNA: TGTGCCAGCGCAGGGAGCTATGGCTACACCTTC. Its translation: CASAGSYGYTF.

This sequence joins TRBV30 and TRBJ2-2; 7 bases agree with TRBD1. J was trimmed by 5 bases and V by 5 bases; bases with no gene match: 8. Germline values: CDR1 GTSNPN, CDR2 SVGIG (reference sequence). The CDR3 is 14 amino acids. CDR3 DNA sequence: TGTGCCTGGGCAACAGGGGTAGGGACCGGGGAGCTGTTTTTT. It codes for CAWATGVGTGELFF.

The chain joins TRBV14 to TRBJ2-6; the D call may be TRBD1 or TRBD2 (5 bases each). V lost 4 bases and J lost 4, with 14 bases in between. The CDR3 spans 16 residues. Germline CDR1 and CDR2: SGHDN and FVKESK. CDR3 in amino acids: CASSLISGPGANVLTF. In nucleotides, the CDR3 is TGTGCCAGCAGCCTAATTTCGGGGCCCGGGGCCAACGTCCTGACTTTC.

This clone was found once. The CDR3 reads CASSPLAGVTDTQYF. Written as DNA, the CDR3 is TGTGCCAGCAGTCCTCTAGCGGGAGTAACAGATACGCAGTATTTT. V is TRBV27 and J is TRBJ2-3; 10 bases match TRBD2. The trim removed 5 bases at V and 3 bases at J, leaving 5 bases unmatched. The CDR3 length is 15 residues. Per the germline V gene, CDR1 is MNHEY and CDR2 is SMNVEV (reference sequence).

This clone appeared a single time. J is TRBJ2-3 and V is TRBV28, with D tentatively TRBD2 (6 bases). CDR1 MDHEN and CDR2 SYDVKM come from the germline V gene. CDR3 length equals 16 residues. Trimming cost V 4 bases and J 3 bases, with 17 bases left between them. In nucleotides, the CDR3 is TGTGCCAGCAGTTACGGCGGGACGCAATGGACAGATACGCAGTATTTT. It is translated as CASSYGGTQWTDTQYF.

Comment on this clone: Other DNA sequences of this sample code for an identical CDR3. The rearrangement links TRBV29-1 to TRBJ2-7, with D perhaps TRBD2 (5 bases). This CDR3 region has 11 residues. Germline values: CDR1 SQVTM, CDR2 ANQGSEA. V gave up 3 bases and J gave up 4 bases, with 7 bases separating them. Here the CDR3 reads CSVDGGYEQYF. CDR3 bases: TGCAGCGTTGATGGCGGGTACGAGCAGTACTTC.

The CDR3 here is CASARGYGAYEQYF. CDR3 nucleotide sequence: TGTGCCAGCGCCCGAGGCTACGGAGCCTACGAGCAGTACTTC. The chain couples TRBV2 to TRBJ2-7; D is unresolved. V was shortened by 8 bases and J by 2 bases, with 16 bases between the two germline ends. The CDR3 covers 14 residues. Germline CDR1 reads SNHLY; CDR2 reads FYNNEI.

The rearrangement links TRBV7-8 to TRBJ1-1; a weak D match, TRBD1 (5 bases). The germline V gene has CDR1 SGHVS and CDR2 FQNEAQ. Trimming took 1 base from V and 3 from J, leaving 21 bases between them. The CDR3 is 18 residues long. As DNA, the CDR3 is TGTGCCAGCAGCTTAGGTAGGCGACAGACCTACCGGGACACTGAAGCTTTCTTT. Protein product: CASSLGRRQTYRDTEAFF.

The rearrangement links TRBV2 to TRBJ2-1; the match to TRBD2 covers 9 bases. This CDR3 has 14 amino acids. Germline V gene data show CDR1 as SNHLY and CDR2 as FYNNEI. The junction had 11 bases not matched to a gene; V was cut back by 8 bases and J by 9 bases. The CDR3 DNA follows: TGTGCCAGCCCCCAGCGGGAGGCCTCTGGTGAGCAGTTCTTC. Translation gives CASPQREASGEQFF.

This sequence joins TRBV27 and TRBJ2-7; 10 bases agree with TRBD1. V shed 5 bases, J shed 5 bases, and the junction held 21 bases outside the gene matches. This CDR3 has 19 residues. Germline V lookup: CDR1 MNHEY, CDR2 SMNVEV (reference sequence). CDR3 nucleotides: TGTGCCAGCAGTGAACTTTTGGGGACAGGGGAAAGGGGCGCGGACGAGCAGTACTTC. This translates into CASSELLGTGERGADEQYF.

V is TRBV11-3 and J is TRBJ2-7; D ambiguous. The CDR3 loop spans 14 amino acids. Trimming cost V 8 bases and J 3 bases, with 17 bases left between them. CDR1 and CDR2 from the germline V gene are SGHNT and YENEEA. The CDR3 here is CASPVVNQSYEQYF. In nucleotides, the CDR3 is TGTGCCAGCCCCGTTGTAAACCAGAGCTACGAGCAGTACTTC.

This chain connects TRBV11-2 to TRBJ2-7; weak D call: TRBD2 (6 bases). CDR1 and CDR2 (germline): SGHAT, FQNNGV. CDR3 length: 12 residues. The V end was cut by 4 bases, the J end by 5 bases, with 9 bases between. The CDR3 DNA reads TGTGCCAGCAGCTCCCCTAGCGACGAGCAGTACTTC. It is translated as CASSSPSDEQYF.

The chain recombines TRBV11-3 with TRBJ2-2, with 12 bases lining up with TRBD2. V trimming: 5 bases; J trimming: 1 base; junction bases outside the gene matches: 2. This CDR3 has 16 residues. From germline, CDR1 is SGHNT and CDR2 YENEEA. The CDR3 DNA is TGTGCCAGCAGCCCGGGACTAGCGGGGAACACCGGGGAGCTGTTTTTT. It yields the protein CASSPGLAGNTGELFF.

The chain employs TRBV4-1 and TRBJ1-1; no clear D. The CDR3 consists of 14 residues. V lost 4 bases to trimming and J lost 2 bases, with 11 bases between them. The germline V gene has CDR1 MGHRA and CDR2 YSYEKL. The DNA for the CDR3 is TGCGCCAGCAGCCTGACGGACTCTAACACTGAAGCTTTCTTT. Translated: CASSLTDSNTEAFF.

This chain connects TRBV27 to TRBJ2-5, with 9 bases fitting TRBD1. This CDR3 has 14 residues. Looked up from germline, CDR1 is MNHEY and CDR2 is SMNVEV (reference sequence). After removal of 6 bases from V and 5 bases from J, the junction contained 7 bases not matched to a gene. CDR3 sequence: CASRGTGTAETQYF. For the CDR3, the DNA is TGTGCCAGCAGAGGGACAGGGACGGCGGAGACCCAGTACTTC.

The rearrangement links TRBV28 to TRBJ2-3; the match to TRBD1 covers 10 bases. CDR3 length equals 16 residues. Trimming removed 5 bases from V and 5 bases from J; junction bases left unmatched: 10. Germline V gives CDR1 MDHEN, CDR2 SYDVKM. In DNA, the CDR3 is TGTGCCAGCAGTCCAGCGGGTAGGACAGGGGGAGATACGCAGTATTTT. Its protein product is CASSPAGRTGGDTQYF.

V is TRBV13 and J is TRBJ2-1; 11 bases map to TRBD2. After removal of 2 bases from V and 7 bases from J, the junction contained 4 bases not matched to a gene. The CDR3 runs to 15 residues. Per the germline V gene, CDR1 is PRHDT and CDR2 is FYEKMQ (reference sequence). CDR3 sequence reads: CASSLSLAGGNEQFF. CDR3 DNA sequence: TGTGCCAGCAGCTTATCTCTAGCGGGAGGTAATGAGCAGTTCTTC. Complete variable domain (other parts from reference TRBV13 and TRBJ2-1): AAGVIQSPRHLIKEKRETATLKCYPIPRHDTVYWYQQGPGQDPQFLISFYEKMQSDKGSIPDRFSAQQFSDYHSELNMSSLELGDSALYFCASSLSLAGGNEQFFGPGTRLTVL.

The chain recombines TRBV14 with TRBJ2-3; 11 positions match TRBD2. The CDR3 has 19 residues. The V segment lost 1 base and the J segment 1 base; nucleotides outside the gene matches: 10. Germline loops: CDR1 SGHDN, CDR2 FVKESK. This chain's CDR3 is CASSQVRIAGGPGTDTQYF. CDR3 sequence (DNA): TGTGCCAGCAGCCAAGTGAGGATAGCGGGAGGGCCAGGCACAGATACGCAGTATTTT. The full variable domain, in which reference TRBV14 and TRBJ2-3 provide the parts outside the CDR3, is EAGVTQFPSHSVIEKGQTVTLRCDPISGHDNLYWYRRVMGKEIKFLLHFVKESKQDESGMPNNRFLAERTGGTYSTLKVQPAELEDSGVYFCASSQVRIAGGPGTDTQYFGPGTRLTVL.

The chain is built from TRBV28 and TRBJ2-7; D is perhaps TRBD1 (7 bases). Germline V gene sequence: CDR1 MDHEN, CDR2 SYDVKM. The CDR3 is 15 residues long. The ends were cut back, 7 bases at V and 4 bases at J, with 20 bases in the middle. CDR3 bases: TGTGCCAGCACCCCTTCGGAGGGGGCGCGGTACGAGCAGTACTTC. Encoded protein: CASTPSEGARYEQYF.

The V gene is TRBV28, the J gene TRBJ1-5, with D possibly TRBD1 on 5 matching bases. CDR3 length equals 19 residues. Per germline, CDR1 MDHEN and CDR2 SYDVKM. V lost 8 bases and J 2 bases, leaving 28 bases between the germline ends. The DNA of the CDR3 is TGTGCCAGCCGGGGGGTGGGGAACGGACTGGGAAGGGGCAATCAGCCCCAGCATTTT. This codes for CASRGVGNGLGRGNQPQHF. Supplemented by reference TRBV28 and TRBJ1-5, the full variable domain reads DVKVTQSSRYLVKRTGEKVFLECVQDMDHENMFWYRQDPGLGLRLIYFSYDVKMKEKGDIPEGYSVSREKKERFSLILESASTNQTSMYLCASRGVGNGLGRGNQPQHFGDGTRLSIL.

This chain joins TRBV21-1 and TRBJ1-2. TRBV21-1 counts as a pseudogene. This CDR3 region has 13 residues. CDR3 protein: CRGTKRGYYGYTF. CDR3 bases: TGCCGGGGAACTAAACGGGGCTACTATGGCTACACCTTC.

This chain uses TRBV28 with TRBJ1-1, with 7 bases matching TRBD1. The germline CDR1 and CDR2 sequences are MDHEN and SYDVKM. The trim removed 4 bases at V and 4 bases at J, leaving 15 bases unmatched. CDR3 length: 17 residues. CDR3 in DNA: TGTGCCAGCAGTTCCGACAGGGAGGGCGCCCTGAGCACTGAAGCTTTCTTT. Translated: CASSSDREGALSTEAFF.

The V call is TRBV9, the J call TRBJ2-1, with D tentatively TRBD2 (6 bases). This CDR3 is 13 amino acids long. From germline, CDR1 is SGDLS and CDR2 YYNGEE. V was trimmed by 4 bases and J by 9 bases, leaving 14 bases between them. In nucleotides, the CDR3 is TGTGCCAGCAGCCCTATATTGGGGGGTGAGCAGTTCTTC. Its protein is CASSPILGGEQFF.

The chain combines TRBV7-3 with TRBJ1-1; 9 nucleotides agree with TRBD1. CDR1 is SGHTA and CDR2 is FQGTGA in the germline V gene. J gave up 0 bases and V 6 bases, and 5 bases lay outside the gene matches. The CDR3 length is 15 residues. The CDR3 DNA reads TGTGCCAGCAGGCTGACAGGGGGAGTGAACACTGAAGCTTTCTTT. Its protein is CASRLTGGVNTEAFF.

This rearrangement joins TRBV14 to TRBJ1-5, with 7 bases fitting TRBD1. Germline V gives CDR1 SGHDN, CDR2 FVKESK. This CDR3 comprises 19 residues. The V and J ends lost 2 bases and 0 bases, in that order; junction bases with no gene match: 13. The CDR3 here is CASSQSEDRQKNSNQPQHF. The CDR3 region has the DNA TGTGCCAGCAGCCAATCCGAGGACAGGCAAAAAAATAGCAATCAGCCCCAGCATTTT.

The rearrangement links TRBV4-1 to TRBJ2-7; D remains unclear. With 5 bases removed from V and 7 bases from J, the gap between germline ends came to 12 bases. The CDR3 is made up of 12 amino acids. Germline V gene lookup returns CDR1 MGHRA and CDR2 YSYEKL. CDR3 nucleotides: TGCGCCAGCAGCGGAAACCCCTGGGAGCAGTACTTC. Residues: CASSGNPWEQYF.